Each of the 28 T cell receptor beta chains below was sequenced from the same sample in a study of molecular identifiers for immune sequencing clone quantification. TCRdb fed the PCR reads into MiXCR, producing one record per CDR3 protein. The sample has 460,000 or so distinct CDR3 sequences; around 21% are singletons. Specimen: naive CD8+ T cells from blood, with Jurkat cell RNA spiked in. The sample's subset: FACS-sorted CD8+CD4-CCR7+CD45RA+ naive T cells. These receptors originate from a human donor in good health. Some libraries in this study had Jurkat cell RNA spiked in.

This clonotype was seen more than once but under ten times. The V gene is TRBV15, the J gene TRBJ1-4, with TRBD1 as a possible D gene (5 bases). CDR3 length: 14 amino acids. Per germline, CDR1 LNHNV and CDR2 YYDKDF (reference sequence). Trimming stripped 5 bases from V and 7 bases from J, with 14 bases between. The CDR3 sequence is CATSQDRGSEKLFF. The CDR3 DNA reads as TGTGCCACCAGCCAAGACCGGGGGAGTGAAAAACTGTTTTTT.

The table lists this clonotype with many counts. The CDR3 ends on some other residue instead of the conserved phenylalanine or tryptophan, so this is likely a read error. The limits of the CDR3 on the DNA are not certain, so only TCRdb's listed CDR3 is given. This chain joins TRBV21-1 and TRBJ2-5; the table's TRBD2 call for D was not verified on the DNA. TRBV21-1 is a pseudogene locus. The CDR3 is 15 residues long, ends included. This CDR3 is CASRMNGRGPLAQRC.

This chain links TRBV20-1 with TRBJ1-1; unclear D gene. Germline CDR1 and CDR2: DFQATT and SNEGSKA (reference sequence). The length of the CDR3 is 11 residues. The V end was cut by 1 base, the J end by 10 bases, with 10 bases between. The CDR3 spells CSARVGLGAFF. As DNA, the CDR3 is TGCAGTGCTAGAGTTGGCCTTGGAGCTTTCTTT.

In this sample, this clonotype turned up a few times. The chain combines TRBV30 with TRBJ2-5; 9 bases map to TRBD1. The CDR3 extends over 14 amino acids. CDR1 is GTSNPN, CDR2 SVGIG, per germline (reference sequence). The junction had 11 bases not matched to a gene; V was cut back by 5 bases and J by 7 bases. The CDR3 sequence is CAWDETGGGGTQYF. Written as DNA, the CDR3 is TGTGCCTGGGACGAAACAGGGGGCGGCGGGACCCAGTACTTC.

In its sample, this clonotype was seen many times. The gene calls are TRBV5-1 and TRBJ2-7, with D unresolved. The CDR3 covers 12 residues. V lost 0 bases and J lost 5, with 6 bases in between. Germline CDR1 SGHRS, CDR2 YFSETQ. The CDR3 sequence: CASSLGRDEQYF. CDR3 DNA sequence: TGCGCCAGCAGCTTGGGGCGCGACGAGCAGTACTTC.

This clonotype was seen a handful of times. The chain joins TRBV7-9 to TRBJ1-2; 8 positions agree with TRBD1. This CDR3 is 13 amino acids long. V lost 4 bases, J lost 3 bases, and 1 base stayed unmatched. Germline V lookup: CDR1 SEHNR, CDR2 FQNEAQ (reference sequence). The CDR3 spells CASSSDRDYGYTF. The CDR3 nucleotides are TGTGCCAGCAGCTCGGACAGGGACTATGGCTACACCTTC.

The chain recombines TRBV10-3 with TRBJ2-5; the D gene is possibly TRBD2 (5 bases). V lost 0 bases and J lost 5, with 7 bases in between. The CDR3 extends over 13 amino acids. The germline V gene has CDR1 ENHRY and CDR2 SYGVKD. The CDR3 sequence is CAISESRGETQYF. CDR3 sequence (DNA): TGTGCCATCAGTGAGTCCCGGGGTGAGACCCAGTACTTC.

The chain has TRBV19 and TRBJ2-1; 9 bases map to TRBD1. The CDR3 runs to 15 residues. Trimming removed 1 base from V and 7 bases from J; junction bases left unmatched: 5. Germline V lookup: CDR1 LNHDA, CDR2 SQIVND (reference sequence). CDR3 in amino acids: CASSIGGTGLNEQFF. CDR3 in DNA: TGTGCCAGTAGTATAGGAGGGACAGGGCTGAATGAGCAGTTCTTC.

This clonotype appeared a few times. The chain has TRBV6-6 and TRBJ2-7; perhaps TRBD1 as D (5 bases). The CDR3 spans 15 residues. CDR1 is MNHNY and CDR2 is SVGAGI in the germline V gene (reference sequence). V lost 4 bases, J lost 2 bases, and 15 bases lay in between. DNA for the CDR3: TGTGCCAGCAGTTCCTTGGACATCGGAACCTACGAGCAGTACTTC. Amino acids: CASSSLDIGTYEQYF.

This chain links TRBV9 with TRBJ2-5, with TRBD1 matching over 8 bases. CDR3 length: 15 amino acids. The V gene end was trimmed by 3 bases and the J gene end by 5 bases; junction bases not matched to a gene: 9. Germline CDR1 is SGDLS and CDR2 is YYNGEE. This CDR3 is CASSGEGQGDETQYF. The CDR3 nucleotides are TGTGCCAGCAGCGGGGAAGGACAGGGCGACGAGACCCAGTACTTC.

On this clonotype itself: A read error may produce the germline difference seen at one junction end. V gene TRBV11-2 combines with J gene TRBJ2-3, with no clear D. The germline V gene has CDR1 SGHAT and CDR2 FQNNGV. The CDR3 consists of 11 residues. In DNA form, the CDR3 reads TGTGCCAGCACCCGTTGGGATACGCAGTGTTTT. Amino acids: CASTRWDTQCF.

This chain connects TRBV11-2 to TRBJ1-6; 10 positions agree with TRBD1. Trimming removed 5 bases from V and 12 bases from J; junction bases left unmatched: 10. The CDR3 is 15 amino acids. Germline CDR1 is SGHAT and CDR2 is FQNNGV. The chain's CDR3 is CASSQPGQGRIPLHF. CDR3 in DNA: TGTGCCAGCAGCCAACCGGGACAGGGGAGGATACCCCTCCACTTT.

This clonotype was recorded many times. The chain recombines TRBV4-3 with TRBJ1-2; no reliable D call. Germline V gene data show CDR1 as LGHNA and CDR2 as YSLEER. Trimming shortened V by 1 base and J by 7 bases, and 13 bases separated the two germline ends. The CDR3 sequence is 14 residues long. CDR3: CASSQVRGRSGYTF. The CDR3 bases are TGCGCCAGCAGCCAAGTCCGAGGGCGTTCTGGCTACACCTTC.

Note on this clonotype: One end of the junction varies from germline; a read error may be responsible. This sequence joins TRBV5-6 and TRBJ1-6; TRBD1 is a possible D gene (6 bases). CDR3 length: 16 amino acids. CDR1 SGHDT and CDR2 YYEEEE come from the germline V gene. The CDR3: CVSSPQGSSYNSPLHF. The CDR3 DNA reads as TGTGTCAGCAGCCCACAGGGTTCCTCCTATAATTCACCCCTCCACTTT. Complete variable domain (other parts from reference TRBV5-6 and TRBJ1-6): DAGVTQSPTHLIKTRGQQVTLRCSPKSGHDTVSWYQQALGQGPQFIFQYYEEEERQRGNFPDRFSGHQFPNYSSELNVNALLLGDSALYLCVSSPQGSSYNSPLHFGNGTRLTVT.

A note on this clonotype: With a much larger clone just one base away, this may be a read error. V is TRBV7-2 and J is TRBJ2-7; D unclear. The CDR3 consists of 15 residues. Trimming shortened V by 5 bases and J by 4 bases, and 18 bases separated the two germline ends. The germline V gene has CDR1 SGHTA and CDR2 FQGNSA. This CDR3 reads CASSLPELPLYEQYF. CDR3 in DNA: TGTGCCAGCAGCCTCCCTGAGCTCCCGCTGTACGAGCAGTACTTC.

The chain uses TRBV19 and TRBJ2-2; no firm D call. The CDR3 sequence is 16 residues long. V lost 3 bases, J lost 4 bases, and 15 bases lay in between. Germline assignment: CDR1 LNHDA and CDR2 SQIVND (reference sequence). The CDR3 sequence is CASSIEFGFPTGELFF. DNA for the CDR3: TGTGCCAGTAGTATCGAGTTCGGGTTTCCCACCGGGGAGCTGTTTTTT.

The gene calls are TRBV20-1 and TRBJ2-7; D is perhaps TRBD2 (5 bases). The CDR3 extends over 15 amino acids. CDR1 is DFQATT, CDR2 SNEGSKA, per germline (reference sequence). Trimming left V 3 bases short and J 3 bases short, with 18 bases between. The DNA for the CDR3 is TGCAGTGCTAGCCTGACTGGGTCAGGAGGCTACGAGCAGTACTTC. Residues: CSASLTGSGGYEQYF.

This clonotype was counted ten times or more. The chain carries TRBV9 and TRBJ2-2; D remains ambiguous. The germline V and J ends were trimmed by 3 bases and 5 bases, with 8 bases remaining between them. Germline V lookup: CDR1 SGDLS, CDR2 YYNGEE. The CDR3 spans 13 residues. The DNA for the CDR3 is TGTGCCAGCAGCGATAGACTGACCGGGGAGCTGTTTTTT. Its translation: CASSDRLTGELFF.

This clonotype was counted only a few times. Being one base from a much bigger clone, this may be a read error. The rearrangement links TRBV24-1 to TRBJ2-3; 14 bases match TRBD2. Germline CDR1 reads KGHDR; CDR2 reads SFDVKD. The CDR3 is 19 residues long. The CDR3 loop is CATNTLGTSGGPSTDTRYF. The DNA for the CDR3 is TGTGCCACCAACACGCTCGGGACTAGCGGGGGCCCTAGCACAGATACGCGGTATTTT.

This clonotype came up a few times. A much larger clone lies a single base off, so this may be a read error. The chain combines TRBV7-2 with TRBJ2-3; 7 nucleotides align to TRBD2. Germline V lookup: CDR1 SGHTA, CDR2 FQGNSA. This CDR3 spans 15 amino acids. The DNA for the CDR3 is TGTGCCAGCAGCAGACTAGCAGATAGCACAGATACGCGGTATTTT. Amino acids: CASSRLADSTDTRYF.

This clonotype was counted ten times or more. The CDR3 DNA reads TGCGCCAGCAGCCAAGGCGTGATCTTGAACACTGAAGCTTTCTTT. This gives the protein CASSQGVILNTEAFF. V usage is TRBV4-1 and J usage is TRBJ1-1; D is unclear. Trimming stripped 1 base from V and 0 bases from J, with 9 bases between. Germline V gene data show CDR1 as MGHRA and CDR2 as YSYEKL. CDR3 length: 15 amino acids.

With respect to this clonotype: This may come from a read error, since a much larger clone is one base off. The chain joins TRBV10-2 to TRBJ2-3; TRBD2 matches 10 bases. CDR1 is WSHSY and CDR2 is SAAADI in the germline V gene. This CDR3 has 16 residues. This CDR3 reads CAGSDYTSGETDTQYF. The CDR3 DNA sequence: TGCGCCGGCAGTGACTACACTAGCGGGGAGACAGATACGCAGTATTTT.

On this clonotype itself: This sequence may be a read error, since a much larger clone differs from it by one base. In this CDR3 the conserved last residue, phenylalanine or tryptophan, is missing, so a read error is likely. This chain links TRBV30 with TRBJ1-1, with 11 positions matching TRBD1. With V trimmed by 3 bases and J by 8 bases, 5 bases remained unmatched. Germline V gene lookup returns CDR1 GTSNPN and CDR2 SVGIG (reference sequence). The CDR3 covers 13 residues. CDR3 nucleotides: TGTGCCTGGAGACGGACAGGGGGCGCGGAAGCTTTCCTT. Its protein product is CAWRRTGGAEAFL.

This clonotype has a handful of counts. The chain couples TRBV7-6 to TRBJ2-7, with TRBD2 matching over 8 bases. V shed 3 bases and J 4 bases; nucleotides not matched to a gene: 2. From germline, CDR1 is SGHVS and CDR2 FNYEAQ. The CDR3 extends over 13 amino acids. CDR3 in amino acids: CASSFGGRYEQYF. DNA for the CDR3: TGTGCCAGCAGCTTTGGCGGGAGGTACGAGCAGTACTTC.

As regards this clonotype: A read error may be the cause here, since a much bigger clone is one base away. The J gene is TRBJ1-1, the V gene TRBV19, with 9 bases fitting TRBD1. The CDR3 length is 14 residues. Germline loops: CDR1 LNHDA, CDR2 SQIVND (reference sequence). The CDR3, as DNA: TGTGCCAATAGTATGACAGGGGGAAATACTGAAGCTTTCTTT. This codes for CANSMTGGNTEAFF.

This clonotype has a count of ten or more. CDR3 DNA: TGTGCCAGCAGCCAAGACGGTACTAGCAATCAGCCCCAGCATTTT. It encodes CASSQDGTSNQPQHF. The chain combines TRBV3-1 with TRBJ1-5, with D unclear. The CDR3 spans 15 residues. V lost 0 bases to trimming and J lost 0 bases, with 6 bases between them. Per the germline V gene, CDR1 is LGHDT and CDR2 is YNNKEL (reference sequence).

A word on this clonotype: This may be a read error: a much more frequent sequence differs by one nucleotide. The rearrangement links TRBV28 to TRBJ1-5, with a possible D match to TRBD1 (6 bases). The CDR3 covers 15 residues. V dropped 4 bases and J dropped 1 base, with 11 bases sitting between them. Germline V lookup: CDR1 MDHEN, CDR2 SYDVKM. CDR3 coding DNA: TGTGCCAGCAGTTCTTGGGGGGCCAGCAATCAGCCCCAGCATTTT. Residues: CASSSWGASNQPQHF.

This clonotype was observed a few times. The chain links TRBV19 to TRBJ2-3; perhaps TRBD2 as D (6 bases). Deletions cut 7 bases from V and 1 base from J, with 15 bases between. Germline CDR1 is LNHDA and CDR2 is SQIVND (reference sequence). The CDR3 extends over 15 amino acids. The CDR3 nucleotides read TGTGCCAGTATAGGAACCCGGGAGCGCACAGATACGCAGTATTTT. Its protein is CASIGTRERTDTQYF.